Following are 21 T cell receptor beta chains from one sample sequenced in a study of cytomegalovirus exposure and HLA in healthy donors (dated by TCRdb to 2016 to 2017). The method behind the library was the immunoSEQ multiplex PCR assay. For the multiplex PCR, a mixture combining 60 forward primers for TCR Vbeta segments and 13 reverse primers for TCR Jbeta segments was used. TCRdb's version of the immuneACCESS table is confined to in-frame rearrangements and falls short of the full clone set. An unresolved V gene accounts for under half of the shortfall where checked; the remainder is of unknown origin. In all, the sample holds about 84,000 clones, and around three fifths of those were seen once. About 15% of the sample comes from the top ten. The sample was PBMCs. These receptors were taken from a middle-aged woman in good health and CMV-seropositive.

The chain links TRBV28 to TRBJ2-5; tentatively, D is TRBD2 (5 bases). CDR3 size: 13 residues. V was trimmed by 3 bases and J by 2 bases, leaving 7 bases between them. Per germline, CDR1 MDHEN and CDR2 SYDVKM. CDR3 loop: CASSLGRQETQYF. CDR3 in DNA: TGTGCCAGCAGTTTGGGGAGACAAGAGACCCAGTACTTC.

This chain joins TRBV2 and TRBJ1-2; 9 bases line up with TRBD1. CDR3 size: 14 residues. After removal of 4 bases from V and 4 bases from J, the junction contained 4 bases not matched to a gene. CDR1 SNHLY and CDR2 FYNNEI come from the germline V gene. The CDR3 DNA sequence: TGTGCCAGCAGTGCCACAGGGGGCGGCTATGGCTACACCTTC. It codes for CASSATGGGYGYTF. Looking up the rest from reference TRBV2 and TRBJ1-2 gives the full variable domain: EPEVTQTPSHQVTQMGQEVILRCVPISNHLYFYWYRQILGQKVEFLVSFYNNEISEKSEIFDDQFSVERPDGSNFTLKIRSTKLEDSAMYFCASSATGGGYGYTFGSGTRLTVV.

The chain links TRBV6-6 to TRBJ2-1; 8 nucleotides align to TRBD2. V shed 4 bases and J 3 bases; nucleotides not matched to a gene: 2. This CDR3 is 14 amino acids long. The germline V gene encodes CDR1 MNHNY and CDR2 SVGAGI (reference sequence). CDR3 sequence reads: CASSSLAGYNEQFF. As DNA, the CDR3 is TGTGCCAGCAGTTCCCTAGCGGGCTACAATGAGCAGTTCTTC.

V is TRBV27 and J is TRBJ2-6; possible D gene TRBD1, 5 bases. The length of the CDR3 is 19 residues. V was trimmed by 0 bases and J by 0 bases, leaving 15 bases between them. Germline CDR1 MNHEY, CDR2 SMNVEV (reference sequence). The CDR3 protein is CASSLSDAVRVSGANVLTF. CDR3 nucleotide sequence: TGTGCCAGCAGTTTATCGGACGCCGTCAGGGTCTCTGGGGCCAACGTCCTGACTTTC.

This clone was seen a handful of times. The chain uses TRBV7-9 and TRBJ1-2; D is undetermined. Germline-derived CDR1 and CDR2 are SEHNR and FQNEAQ (reference sequence). V was trimmed by 5 bases and J by 0 bases, leaving 13 bases between them. This CDR3 region has 15 residues. CDR3 region: CASSVNRGANYGYTF. The CDR3 DNA follows: TGTGCCAGCAGCGTCAATCGGGGAGCTAACTATGGCTACACCTTC.

V gene TRBV2 combines with J gene TRBJ1-3; 7 bases map to TRBD1. CDR1 is SNHLY and CDR2 is FYNNEI in the germline V gene. V lost 3 bases to trimming and J lost 8 bases; unmatched junction nucleotides: 7. The CDR3 consists of 14 residues. The CDR3 loop reads CASSDSTGSDTIYF. The CDR3 nucleotides read TGTGCCAGCAGTGATTCGACAGGGTCGGACACCATATATTTT.

This chain links TRBV2 with TRBJ1-2, with 8 bases lining up with TRBD1. Per the germline V gene, CDR1 is SNHLY and CDR2 is FYNNEI. The CDR3 extends over 11 amino acids. J was trimmed by 12 bases and V by 5 bases; bases with no gene match: 5. Here the CDR3 reads CASSWTGYHTF. CDR3 DNA: TGTGCCAGCAGTTGGACAGGGTATCACACCTTC. Supplemented by reference TRBV2 and TRBJ1-2, the full variable domain reads EPEVTQTPSHQVTQMGQEVILRCVPISNHLYFYWYRQILGQKVEFLVSFYNNEISEKSEIFDDQFSVERPDGSNFTLKIRSTKLEDSAMYFCASSWTGYHTFGSGTRLTVV.

The chain combines TRBV7-2 with TRBJ1-5; D is perhaps TRBD1 (6 bases). The V end lost 2 bases, the J end lost 6 bases, and 11 bases lay between the germline ends. CDR1 and CDR2 from the germline V gene are SGHTA and FQGNSA. The CDR3 has 14 amino acids. In DNA form, the CDR3 reads TGTGCCAGCAGCTTAAGACAGGTTCTTCAGCCCCAGCATTTT. This encodes CASSLRQVLQPQHF.

The chain employs TRBV6-5 and TRBJ2-2; 9 bases match TRBD1. Germline CDR1 is MNHEY and CDR2 is SVGAGI. There are 15 residues in the CDR3. With 6 bases clipped from V and 3 bases from J, the junction kept 5 bases outside the gene matches. DNA for the CDR3: TGTGCCAGCAGGTCGGGACAGGGCTACACCGGGGAGCTGTTTTTT. Translating it yields CASRSGQGYTGELFF.

The chain is built from TRBV19 and TRBJ2-7; 7 bases line up with TRBD1. The ends lost 5 bases at V and 1 base at J; junction bases unmatched: 5. The CDR3 extends over 14 amino acids. Germline lookup yields CDR1 LNHDA and CDR2 SQIVND (reference sequence). For the CDR3, the DNA is TGTGCCAGTAGTGTGGACAGGCGGTCCTACGAGCAGTACTTC. It specifies CASSVDRRSYEQYF.

This clone has more than one count but fewer than ten. The chain recombines TRBV10-3 with TRBJ1-1; TRBD1 matches at 10 bases. Germline lookup yields CDR1 ENHRY and CDR2 SYGVKD. J lost 1 base, V lost 7 bases, and 9 bases had no gene match. This CDR3 has 16 amino acids. This CDR3 is CAITPNRQGANTEAFF. As DNA, the CDR3 is TGTGCCATCACACCCAACCGACAGGGGGCGAACACTGAAGCTTTCTTT.

V gene TRBV13 combines with J gene TRBJ2-2; 7 positions agree with TRBD1. Germline CDR1 and CDR2: PRHDT and FYEKMQ (reference sequence). The CDR3 length is 15 residues. V shed 4 bases, J shed 3 bases, and the junction held 5 bases outside the gene matches. The chain's CDR3 is CASSSGTEYTGELFF. CDR3 bases: TGTGCCAGCAGCTCAGGGACAGAATACACCGGGGAGCTGTTTTTT.

The V gene is TRBV28, the J gene TRBJ1-2, with TRBD1 as a possible D gene (6 bases). Trimming shortened V by 3 bases and J by 7 bases, and 18 bases separated the two germline ends. The CDR3 is 15 residues long. The V gene's germline CDR1 is MDHEN and CDR2 SYDVKM. The CDR3 is CASSLEQGTTGGYTF. The CDR3 nucleotides read TGTGCCAGCAGTTTGGAGCAGGGGACGACCGGTGGCTACACCTTC.

This clone has more than one count but fewer than ten. V usage is TRBV7-8 and J usage is TRBJ2-5; 8 bases line up with TRBD2. J was trimmed by 4 bases and V by 1 base; bases with no gene match: 8. The CDR3 has 16 residues. Germline values: CDR1 SGHVS, CDR2 FQNEAQ. The CDR3 reads CASSLGSGRGGETQYF. As DNA, the CDR3 is TGTGCCAGCAGCTTAGGGAGCGGGAGAGGGGGAGAGACCCAGTACTTC. Together with reference TRBV7-8 and TRBJ2-5, the CDR3 gives the full variable domain: GAGVSQSPRYKVAKRGQDVALRCDPISGHVSLFWYQQALGQGPEFLTYFQNEAQLDKSGLPSDRFFAERPEGSVSTLKIQRTQQEDSAVYLCASSLGSGRGGETQYFGPGTRLLVL.

The CDR3 DNA reads TGTGCCAGTGGACCGGGACTAGCGGGAGAAGGGTCCGGGGAGCTGTTTTTT. Translated: CASGPGLAGEGSGELFF. The genes are TRBV19 and TRBJ2-2; TRBD2 matches 14 bases. CDR3 length: 17 amino acids. After removal of 8 bases from V and 6 bases from J, the junction contained 11 bases not matched to a gene. Germline V gene lookup returns CDR1 LNHDA and CDR2 SQIVND (reference sequence).

The chain joins TRBV11-3 to TRBJ2-7; 8 bases are shared with TRBD1. The germline V gene encodes CDR1 SGHNT and CDR2 YENEEA. J gave up 2 bases and V 0 bases, and 3 bases lay outside the gene matches. This CDR3 comprises 15 residues. The CDR3 DNA reads as TGTGCCAGCAGCTTAGATAGGACAGGGCCCTACGAGCAGTACTTC. Translation: CASSLDRTGPYEQYF.

The V gene is TRBV14, the J gene TRBJ2-1, with a possible D match to TRBD2 (5 bases). Germline assignment: CDR1 SGHDN and CDR2 FVKESK. The CDR3 is made up of 14 amino acids. CDR3 DNA sequence: TGTGTCACGGAGGCCGCTTCTTCCTACAATGAGCAGTTCTTC. This encodes CVTEAASSYNEQFF.

The chain couples TRBV21-1 to TRBJ2-6; TRBD2, the D gene given by the table, was not confirmed from the DNA. TRBV21-1 is a listed pseudogene. This CDR3 has 15 residues. The CDR3: CASSKATGGINVLTF. The CDR3 DNA follows: TGTGCCAGCAGCAAAGCCACCGGGGGGATCAACGTCCTGACTTTC.

This clone came up a few times. This sequence joins TRBV4-3 and TRBJ1-2; D is unclear. Germline V gene data show CDR1 as LGHNA and CDR2 as YSLEER. V lost 4 bases, J lost 4 bases, and 10 bases lay in between. The CDR3 sequence is 13 residues long. CDR3 in amino acids: CASSPRVSYGYTF. The CDR3 region has the DNA TGCGCCAGCAGCCCTCGGGTATCCTATGGCTACACCTTC.

The chain is built from TRBV7-7 and TRBJ2-5, with 7 bases identical to TRBD2. V shed 1 base, J shed 4 bases, and the junction held 6 bases outside the gene matches. Germline V gives CDR1 SSHAT, CDR2 FNYEAQ (reference sequence). There are 15 residues in the CDR3. The CDR3 region is CASSLGGVAGETQYF. DNA of the CDR3: TGTGCCAGCAGCTTAGGGGGGGTAGCGGGAGAGACCCAGTACTTC.

This chain connects TRBV2 to TRBJ2-5; 13 bases agree with TRBD2. The germline V gene has CDR1 SNHLY and CDR2 FYNNEI. Trimming at V came to 4 bases and at J to 7 bases, leaving 3 bases not matched to a gene. The CDR3 consists of 14 residues. The CDR3 here is CASSGTSGSGTQYF. The CDR3 nucleotides are TGTGCCAGCAGTGGGACTAGCGGGAGTGGGACCCAGTACTTC.